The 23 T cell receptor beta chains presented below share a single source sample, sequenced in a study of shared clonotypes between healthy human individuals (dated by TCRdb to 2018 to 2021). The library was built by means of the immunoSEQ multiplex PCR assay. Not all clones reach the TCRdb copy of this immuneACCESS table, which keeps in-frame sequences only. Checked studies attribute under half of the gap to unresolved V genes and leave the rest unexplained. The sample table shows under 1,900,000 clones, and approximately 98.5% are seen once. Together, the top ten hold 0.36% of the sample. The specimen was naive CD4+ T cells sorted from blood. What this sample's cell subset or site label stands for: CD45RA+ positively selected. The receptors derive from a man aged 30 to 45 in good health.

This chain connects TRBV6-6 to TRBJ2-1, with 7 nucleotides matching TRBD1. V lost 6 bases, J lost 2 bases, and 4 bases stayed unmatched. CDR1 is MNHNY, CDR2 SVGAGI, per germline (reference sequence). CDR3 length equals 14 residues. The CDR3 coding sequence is TGTGCCAGCAGCCCGGGACAGACCTACAATGAGCAGTTCTTC. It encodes CASSPGQTYNEQFF.

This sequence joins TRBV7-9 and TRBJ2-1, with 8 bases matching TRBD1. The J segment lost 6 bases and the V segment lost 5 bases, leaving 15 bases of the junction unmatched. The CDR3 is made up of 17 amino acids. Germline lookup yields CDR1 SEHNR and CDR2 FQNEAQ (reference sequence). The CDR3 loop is CASSPLEGQVGGNEQFF. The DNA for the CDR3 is TGTGCCAGCAGCCCGCTAGAGGGACAGGTCGGGGGCAATGAGCAGTTCTTC.

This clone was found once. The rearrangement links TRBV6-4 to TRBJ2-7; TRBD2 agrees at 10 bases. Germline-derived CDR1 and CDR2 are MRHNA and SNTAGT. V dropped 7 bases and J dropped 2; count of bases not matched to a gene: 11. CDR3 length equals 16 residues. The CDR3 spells CASIVSSGSRAYEQYF. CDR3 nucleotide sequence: TGTGCCAGCATTGTGTCTAGCGGGAGCCGAGCCTACGAGCAGTACTTC.

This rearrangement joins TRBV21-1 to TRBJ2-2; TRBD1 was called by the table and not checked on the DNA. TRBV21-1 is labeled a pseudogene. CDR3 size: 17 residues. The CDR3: CASSKAWQSANTGELFF. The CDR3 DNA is TGTGCCAGCAGCAAAGCGTGGCAGTCCGCGAACACCGGGGAGCTGTTTTTT.

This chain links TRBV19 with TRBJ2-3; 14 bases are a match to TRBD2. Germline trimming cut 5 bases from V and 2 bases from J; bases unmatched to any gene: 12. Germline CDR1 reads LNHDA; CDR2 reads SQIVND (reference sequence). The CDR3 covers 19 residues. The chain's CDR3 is CASSPRTSGRRGNTDTQYF. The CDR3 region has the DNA TGTGCCAGTAGTCCCAGGACTAGCGGGAGGAGAGGCAACACAGATACGCAGTATTTT.

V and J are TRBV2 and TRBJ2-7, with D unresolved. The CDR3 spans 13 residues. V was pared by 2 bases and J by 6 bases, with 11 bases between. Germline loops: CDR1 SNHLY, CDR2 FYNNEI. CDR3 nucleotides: TGTGCCAGCAGTGAATATGGTGGTCTCGAGCAGTACTTC. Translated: CASSEYGGLEQYF.

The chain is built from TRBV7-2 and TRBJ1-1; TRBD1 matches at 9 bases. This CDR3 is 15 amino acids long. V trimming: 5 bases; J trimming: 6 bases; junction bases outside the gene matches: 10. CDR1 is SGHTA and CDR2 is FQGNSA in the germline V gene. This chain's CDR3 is CASSPQGARVSEAFF. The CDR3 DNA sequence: TGTGCCAGCAGCCCACAGGGGGCGCGGGTCTCTGAAGCTTTCTTT.

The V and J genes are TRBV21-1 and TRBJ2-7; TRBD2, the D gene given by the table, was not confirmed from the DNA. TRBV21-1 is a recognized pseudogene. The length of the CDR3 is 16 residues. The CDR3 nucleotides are TGTGCCAGCAGCACCCTTCCGGGACTAGCGGAACTGGGGCAGTACTTC. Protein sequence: CASSTLPGLAELGQYF.

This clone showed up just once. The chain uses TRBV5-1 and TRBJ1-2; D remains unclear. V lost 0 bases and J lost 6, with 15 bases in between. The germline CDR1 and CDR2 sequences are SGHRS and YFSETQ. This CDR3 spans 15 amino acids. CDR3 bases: TGCGCCAGCAGCTTGGTGGGCAGCCCTCGGAATGGCTACACCTTC. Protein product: CASSLVGSPRNGYTF.

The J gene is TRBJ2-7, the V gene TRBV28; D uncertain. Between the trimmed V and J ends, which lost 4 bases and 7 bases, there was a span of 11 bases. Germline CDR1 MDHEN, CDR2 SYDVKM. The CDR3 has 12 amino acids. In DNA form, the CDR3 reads TGTGCCAGCAGTTCCTTACCCTGGGAGCAGTACTTC. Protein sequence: CASSSLPWEQYF.

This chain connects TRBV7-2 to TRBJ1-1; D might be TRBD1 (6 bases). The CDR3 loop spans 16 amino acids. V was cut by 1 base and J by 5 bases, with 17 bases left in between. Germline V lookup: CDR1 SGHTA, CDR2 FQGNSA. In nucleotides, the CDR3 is TGTGCCAGCAGCTTAGGGGGCAGCAGGGGAAGAACTGAAGCTTTCTTT. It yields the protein CASSLGGSRGRTEAFF.

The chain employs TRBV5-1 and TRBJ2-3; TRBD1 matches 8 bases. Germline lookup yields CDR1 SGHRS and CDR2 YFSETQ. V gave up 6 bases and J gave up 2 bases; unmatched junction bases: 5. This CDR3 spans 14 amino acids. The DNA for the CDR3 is TGCGCCAGCACAAAGGGACAGGCCACAGATACGCAGTATTTT. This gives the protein CASTKGQATDTQYF.

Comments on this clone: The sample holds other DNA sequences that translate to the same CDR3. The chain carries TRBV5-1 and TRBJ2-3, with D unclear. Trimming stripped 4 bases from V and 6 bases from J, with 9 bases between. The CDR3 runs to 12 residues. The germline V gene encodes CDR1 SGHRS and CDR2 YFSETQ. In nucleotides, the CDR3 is TGCGCCAGCAGCCCCAGGACCGATACGCAGTATTTT. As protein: CASSPRTDTQYF.

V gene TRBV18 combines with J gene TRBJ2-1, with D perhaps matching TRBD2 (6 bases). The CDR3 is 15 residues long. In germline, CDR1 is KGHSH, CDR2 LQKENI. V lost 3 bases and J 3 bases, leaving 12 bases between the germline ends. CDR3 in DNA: TGTGCCAGCTCACCCCAGACTAGTAACTACAATGAGCAGTTCTTC. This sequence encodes CASSPQTSNYNEQFF.

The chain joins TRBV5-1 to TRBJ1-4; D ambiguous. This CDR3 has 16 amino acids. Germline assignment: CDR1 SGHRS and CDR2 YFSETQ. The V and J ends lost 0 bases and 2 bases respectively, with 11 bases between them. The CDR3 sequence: CASSLVGSPTNEKLFF. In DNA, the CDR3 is TGCGCCAGCAGCTTGGTGGGGTCGCCGACTAATGAAAAACTGTTTTTT.

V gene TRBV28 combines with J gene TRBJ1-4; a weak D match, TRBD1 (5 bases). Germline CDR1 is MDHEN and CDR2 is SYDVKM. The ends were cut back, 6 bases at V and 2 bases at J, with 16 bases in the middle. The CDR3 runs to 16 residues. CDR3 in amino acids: CASSSSRDSTNEKLFF. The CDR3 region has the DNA TGTGCCAGCAGCTCCTCGCGGGACTCTACTAATGAAAAACTGTTTTTT.

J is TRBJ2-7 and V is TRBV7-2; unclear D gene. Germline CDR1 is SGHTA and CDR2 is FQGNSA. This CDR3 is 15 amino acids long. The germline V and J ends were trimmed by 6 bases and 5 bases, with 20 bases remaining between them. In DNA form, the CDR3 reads TGTGCCAGCAGTAACCCCGGCATAGATCGGCACGAGCAGTACTTC. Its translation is CASSNPGIDRHEQYF.

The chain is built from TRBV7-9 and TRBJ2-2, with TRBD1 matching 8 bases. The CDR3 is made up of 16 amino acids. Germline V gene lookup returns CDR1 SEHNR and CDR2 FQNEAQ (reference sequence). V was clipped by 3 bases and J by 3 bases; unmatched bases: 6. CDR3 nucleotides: TGTGCCAGCAGCTTGGACAGGGCAGGAGACACCGGGGAGCTGTTTTTT. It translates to CASSLDRAGDTGELFF.

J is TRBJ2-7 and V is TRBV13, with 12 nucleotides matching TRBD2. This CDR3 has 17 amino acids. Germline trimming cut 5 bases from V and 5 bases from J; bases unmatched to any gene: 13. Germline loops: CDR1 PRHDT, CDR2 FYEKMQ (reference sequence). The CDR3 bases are TGTGCCAGCAGCACACGACTAGCGGGAGCCGCCATGGACGAGCAGTACTTC. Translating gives CASSTRLAGAAMDEQYF.

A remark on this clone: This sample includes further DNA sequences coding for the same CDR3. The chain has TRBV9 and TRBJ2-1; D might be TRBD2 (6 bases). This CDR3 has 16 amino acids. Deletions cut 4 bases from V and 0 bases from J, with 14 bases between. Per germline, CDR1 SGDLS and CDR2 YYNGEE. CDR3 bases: TGTGCCAGCAGCCCCCGCGGGACGAGCTCCTACAATGAGCAGTTCTTC. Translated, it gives CASSPRGTSSYNEQFF.

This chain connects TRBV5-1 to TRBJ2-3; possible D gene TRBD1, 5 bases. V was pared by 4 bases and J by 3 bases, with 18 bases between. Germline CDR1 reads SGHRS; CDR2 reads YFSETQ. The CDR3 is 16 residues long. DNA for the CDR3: TGCGCCAGCAGCCTTAGGCAGGGAAGTACGACAGATACGCAGTATTTT. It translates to CASSLRQGSTTDTQYF.

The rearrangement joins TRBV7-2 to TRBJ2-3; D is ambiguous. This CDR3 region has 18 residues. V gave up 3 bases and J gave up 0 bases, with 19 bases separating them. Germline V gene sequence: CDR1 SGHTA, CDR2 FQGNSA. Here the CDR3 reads CASSLTPRKSESTDTQYF. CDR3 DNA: TGTGCCAGCAGCTTGACGCCTCGGAAGAGTGAAAGCACAGATACGCAGTATTTT.

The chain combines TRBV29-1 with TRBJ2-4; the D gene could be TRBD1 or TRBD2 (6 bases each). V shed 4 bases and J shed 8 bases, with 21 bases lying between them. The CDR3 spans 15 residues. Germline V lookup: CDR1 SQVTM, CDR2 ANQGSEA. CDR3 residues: CSVVGGLVTSDIQYF. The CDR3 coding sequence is TGCAGCGTTGTGGGGGGCCTAGTAACTTCGGACATTCAGTACTTC.